This TCR beta chain is from a study of shared T cell receptors in the human thymus. This table comes from immunoSEQ multiplex PCR, and its TCRdb copy is limited to in-frame clones, with some not included. The sample gives 500,000 to 750,000 clones, approximately 88% of which show up once; about 0.01% is in the top ten. This same sample was also taken into another study, of human thymus T cells.

The origin of this receptor is a boy less than two years old with a congenital heart defect. Sequencing was performed on thymocytes.

The CDR3 protein is CASSYDAGGKETQYF. CDR3 sequence (DNA): TGTGCCAGCAGTTACGACGCGGGCGGAAAAGAGACCCAGTACTTC. The V and J genes are TRBV6-6 and TRBJ2-5, with a weak D call TRBD2 (5 bases). V was pared by 2 bases and J by 3 bases, with 13 bases between. The length of the CDR3 is 15 residues. Germline-derived CDR1 and CDR2 are MNHNY and SVGAGI (reference sequence).